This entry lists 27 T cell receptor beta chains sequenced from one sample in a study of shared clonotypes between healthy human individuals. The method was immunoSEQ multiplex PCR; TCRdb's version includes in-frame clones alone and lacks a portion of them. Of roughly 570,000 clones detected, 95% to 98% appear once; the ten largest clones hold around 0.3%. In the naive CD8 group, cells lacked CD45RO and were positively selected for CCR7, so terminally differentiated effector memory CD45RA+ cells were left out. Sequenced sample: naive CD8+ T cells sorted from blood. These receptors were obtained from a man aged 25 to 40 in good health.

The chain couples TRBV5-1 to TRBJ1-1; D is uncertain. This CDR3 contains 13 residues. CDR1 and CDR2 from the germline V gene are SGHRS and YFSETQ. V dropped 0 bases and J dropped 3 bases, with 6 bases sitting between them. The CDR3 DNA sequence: TGCGCCAGCAGCTTGGAAAGGGACACTGAAGCTTTCTTT. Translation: CASSLERDTEAFF.

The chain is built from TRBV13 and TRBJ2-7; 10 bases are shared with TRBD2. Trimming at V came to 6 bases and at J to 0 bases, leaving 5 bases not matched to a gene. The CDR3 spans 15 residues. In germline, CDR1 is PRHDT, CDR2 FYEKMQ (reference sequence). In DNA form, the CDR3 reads TGTGCCAGCAGTCCTCCTAGCGGGAGCTCCTACGAGCAGTACTTC. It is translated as CASSPPSGSSYEQYF. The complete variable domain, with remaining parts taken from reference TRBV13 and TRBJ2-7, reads AAGVIQSPRHLIKEKRETATLKCYPIPRHDTVYWYQQGPGQDPQFLISFYEKMQSDKGSIPDRFSAQQFSDYHSELNMSSLELGDSALYFCASSPPSGSSYEQYFGPGTRLTVT.

Written as DNA, the CDR3 is TGTGCCAGCCGGGACGGGATCTCCTACAATGAGCAGTTCTTC. Protein: CASRDGISYNEQFF. V and J are TRBV27 and TRBJ2-1; either TRBD1 or TRBD2 may supply D (5 bases each). This CDR3 region has 14 residues. Germline CDR1 and CDR2: MNHEY and SMNVEV (reference sequence). V dropped 8 bases and J dropped 0 bases, with 11 bases sitting between them.

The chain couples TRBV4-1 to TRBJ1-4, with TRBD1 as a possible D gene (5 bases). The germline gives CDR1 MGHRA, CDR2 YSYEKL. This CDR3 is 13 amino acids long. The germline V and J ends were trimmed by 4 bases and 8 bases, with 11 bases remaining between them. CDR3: CASSLLGEEKLFF. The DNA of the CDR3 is TGCGCCAGCAGCCTCCTAGGGGAGGAAAAACTGTTTTTT.

The CDR3 sequence: CASSDTRQGDYGYTF. The CDR3 coding sequence is TGTGCCAGCAGCGACACGAGACAGGGAGACTATGGCTACACCTTC. The chain links TRBV11-2 to TRBJ1-2; TRBD1 matches at 7 bases. The J segment lost 3 bases and the V segment lost 5 bases, leaving 9 bases of the junction unmatched. CDR1 SGHAT and CDR2 FQNNGV come from the germline V gene. There are 15 residues in the CDR3.

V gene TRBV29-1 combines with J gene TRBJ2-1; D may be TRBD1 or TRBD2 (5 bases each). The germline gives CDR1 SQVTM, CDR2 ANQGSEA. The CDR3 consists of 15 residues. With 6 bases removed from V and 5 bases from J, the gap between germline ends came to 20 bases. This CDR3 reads CSVVLGVSDDNEQFF. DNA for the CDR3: TGCAGCGTAGTCTTGGGGGTCTCTGACGACAATGAGCAGTTCTTC.

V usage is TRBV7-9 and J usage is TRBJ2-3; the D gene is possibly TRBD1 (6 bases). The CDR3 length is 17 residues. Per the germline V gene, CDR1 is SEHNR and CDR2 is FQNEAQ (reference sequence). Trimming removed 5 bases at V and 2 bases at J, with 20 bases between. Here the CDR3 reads CASSLLLGQGNTDTQYF. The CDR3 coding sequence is TGTGCCAGCAGCCTTCTCTTGGGGCAGGGGAACACAGATACGCAGTATTTT.

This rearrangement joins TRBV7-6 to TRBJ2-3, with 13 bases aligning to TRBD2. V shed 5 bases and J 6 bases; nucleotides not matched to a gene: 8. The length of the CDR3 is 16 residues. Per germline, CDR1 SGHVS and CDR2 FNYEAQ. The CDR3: CASSQRTSGSSDTQYF. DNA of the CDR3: TGTGCCAGCAGCCAGCGGACTAGCGGGAGTTCTGATACGCAGTATTTT.

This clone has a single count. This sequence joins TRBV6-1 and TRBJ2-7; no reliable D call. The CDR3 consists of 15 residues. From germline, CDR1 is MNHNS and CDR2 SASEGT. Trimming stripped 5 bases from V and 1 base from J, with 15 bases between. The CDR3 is CASSQEDTVSYEQYF. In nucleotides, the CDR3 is TGTGCCAGCAGTCAGGAAGATACGGTTTCCTACGAGCAGTACTTC.

CDR3 amino acids: CASSQDEAGVDLFYEQYF. In DNA, the CDR3 is TGCGCCAGCAGCCAAGATGAGGCGGGAGTGGACCTATTCTACGAGCAGTACTTC. The V and J genes are TRBV4-1 and TRBJ2-7, with 7 bases matching TRBD2. The CDR3 is made up of 18 amino acids. J gave up 3 bases and V 0 bases, and 14 bases lay outside the gene matches. Germline values: CDR1 MGHRA, CDR2 YSYEKL.

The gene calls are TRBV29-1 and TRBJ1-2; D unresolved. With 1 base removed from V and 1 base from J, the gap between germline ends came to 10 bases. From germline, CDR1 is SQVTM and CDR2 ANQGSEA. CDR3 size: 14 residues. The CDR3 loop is CSVEGRTDNYGYTF. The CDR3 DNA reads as TGCAGCGTTGAAGGGAGAACGGATAACTATGGCTACACCTTC.

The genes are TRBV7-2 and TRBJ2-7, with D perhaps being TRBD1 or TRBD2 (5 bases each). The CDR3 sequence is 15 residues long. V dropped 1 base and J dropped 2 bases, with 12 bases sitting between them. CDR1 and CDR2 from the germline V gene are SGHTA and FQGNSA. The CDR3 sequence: CASSLVLRGAYEQYF. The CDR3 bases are TGTGCCAGCAGCTTAGTATTAAGGGGAGCCTACGAGCAGTACTTC.

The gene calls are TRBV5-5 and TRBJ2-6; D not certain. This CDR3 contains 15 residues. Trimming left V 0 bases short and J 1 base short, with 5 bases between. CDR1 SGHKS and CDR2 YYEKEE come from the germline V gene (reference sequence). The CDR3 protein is CASSLVGSGANVLTF. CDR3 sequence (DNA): TGTGCCAGCAGCTTGGTGGGATCTGGGGCCAACGTCCTGACTTTC.

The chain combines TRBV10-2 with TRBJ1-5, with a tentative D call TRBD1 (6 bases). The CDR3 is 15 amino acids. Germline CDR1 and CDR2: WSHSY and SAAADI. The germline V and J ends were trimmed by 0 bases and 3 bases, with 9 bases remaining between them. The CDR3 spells CASSESRGANQPQHF. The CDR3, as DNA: TGCGCCAGCAGTGAGTCGCGGGGGGCCAATCAGCCCCAGCATTTT.

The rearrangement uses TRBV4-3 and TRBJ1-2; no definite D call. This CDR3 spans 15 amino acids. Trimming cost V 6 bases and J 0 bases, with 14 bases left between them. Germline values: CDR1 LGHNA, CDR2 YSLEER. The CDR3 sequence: CASREVGNTNYGYTF. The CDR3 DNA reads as TGCGCCAGCAGGGAGGTCGGGAACACTAACTATGGCTACACCTTC.

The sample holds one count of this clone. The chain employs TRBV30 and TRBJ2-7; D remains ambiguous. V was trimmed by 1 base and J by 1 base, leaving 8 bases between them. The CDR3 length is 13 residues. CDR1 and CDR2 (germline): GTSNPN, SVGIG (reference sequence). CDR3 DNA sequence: TGTGCCTGGAGTGGGGTCAGTTCCTACGAGCAGTACTTC. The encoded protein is CAWSGVSSYEQYF.

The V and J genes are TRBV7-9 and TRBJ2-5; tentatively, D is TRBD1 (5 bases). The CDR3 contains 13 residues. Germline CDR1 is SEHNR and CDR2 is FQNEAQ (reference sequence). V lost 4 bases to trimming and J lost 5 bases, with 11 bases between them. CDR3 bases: TGTGCCAGCAGCTCAGGGTTCGAGGAGACCCAGTACTTC. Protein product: CASSSGFEETQYF.

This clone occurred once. The CDR3 coding sequence is TGTGCCAGCAGCCCTAGGGGACAGGGGGCATTGGTCTATGGCTACACCTTC. It translates to CASSPRGQGALVYGYTF. The chain has TRBV13 and TRBJ1-2; 12 positions agree with TRBD1. V trimming: 5 bases; J trimming: 4 bases; junction bases outside the gene matches: 11. Germline V CDR1 and CDR2: PRHDT, FYEKMQ (reference sequence). CDR3 length: 17 amino acids.

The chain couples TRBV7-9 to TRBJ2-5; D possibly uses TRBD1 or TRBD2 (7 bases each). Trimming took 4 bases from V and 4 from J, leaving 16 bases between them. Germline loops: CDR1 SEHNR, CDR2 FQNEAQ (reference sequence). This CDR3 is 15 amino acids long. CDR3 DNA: TGTGCCAGCAGCTGGGCCAGGGGGGGAAGAGAGACCCAGTACTTC. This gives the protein CASSWARGGRETQYF.

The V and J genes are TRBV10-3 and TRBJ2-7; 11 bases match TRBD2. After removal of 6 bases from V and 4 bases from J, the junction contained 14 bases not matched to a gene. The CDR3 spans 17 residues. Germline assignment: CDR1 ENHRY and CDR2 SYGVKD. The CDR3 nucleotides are TGTGCCATCAGCACAACTAGCGGGGGCACGTCTGTGTACGAGCAGTACTTC. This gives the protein CAISTTSGGTSVYEQYF.

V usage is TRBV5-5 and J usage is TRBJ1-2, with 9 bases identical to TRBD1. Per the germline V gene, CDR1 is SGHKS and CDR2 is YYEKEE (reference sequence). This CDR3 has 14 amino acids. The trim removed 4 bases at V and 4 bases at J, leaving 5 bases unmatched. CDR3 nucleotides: TGTGCCAGCAGCCCGGGACAGGGCATCTATGGCTACACCTTC. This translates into CASSPGQGIYGYTF.

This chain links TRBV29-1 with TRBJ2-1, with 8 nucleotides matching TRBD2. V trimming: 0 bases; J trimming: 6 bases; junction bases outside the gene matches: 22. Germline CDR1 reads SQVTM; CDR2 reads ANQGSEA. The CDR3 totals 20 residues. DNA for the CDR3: TGCAGCGTTGAAGACCCAAGAGGGGTGGGACTAGGATCTTCGCCCAATGAGCAGTTCTTC. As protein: CSVEDPRGVGLGSSPNEQFF.

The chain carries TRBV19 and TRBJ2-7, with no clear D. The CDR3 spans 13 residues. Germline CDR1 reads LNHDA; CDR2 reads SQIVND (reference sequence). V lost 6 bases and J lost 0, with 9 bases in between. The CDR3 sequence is CASSDVISYEQYF. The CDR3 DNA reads TGTGCCAGTAGCGATGTTATCTCCTACGAGCAGTACTTC. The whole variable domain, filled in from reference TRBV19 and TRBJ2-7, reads DGGITQSPKYLFRKEGQNVTLSCEQNLNHDAMYWYRQDPGQGLRLIYYSQIVNDFQKGDIAEGYSVSREKKESFPLTVTSAQKNPTAFYLCASSDVISYEQYFGPGTRLTVT.

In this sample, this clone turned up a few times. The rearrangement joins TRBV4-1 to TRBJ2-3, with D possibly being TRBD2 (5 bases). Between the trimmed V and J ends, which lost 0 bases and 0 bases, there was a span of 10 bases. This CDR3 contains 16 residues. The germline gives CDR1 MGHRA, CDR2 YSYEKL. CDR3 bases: TGCGCCAGCAGCCAAGATATGGGCGGGAGCACAGATACGCAGTATTTT. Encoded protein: CASSQDMGGSTDTQYF.

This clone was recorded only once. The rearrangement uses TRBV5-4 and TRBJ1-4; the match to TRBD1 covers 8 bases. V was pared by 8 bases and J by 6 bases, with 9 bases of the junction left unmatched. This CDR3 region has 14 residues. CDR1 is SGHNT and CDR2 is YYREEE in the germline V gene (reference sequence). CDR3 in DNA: TGTGCCAGTAAGAACCAGGGGGCCGATGAAAAACTGTTTTTT. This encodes CASKNQGADEKLFF. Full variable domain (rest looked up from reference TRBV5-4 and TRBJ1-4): ETGVTQSPTHLIKTRGQQVTLRCSSQSGHNTVSWYQQALGQGPQFIFQYYREEENGRGNFPPRFSGLQFPNYSSELNVNALELDDSALYLCASKNQGADEKLFFGSGTQLSVL.

This chain's CDR3 is CASSPRFSENIQYF. CDR3 nucleotides: TGTGCCAGCAGCCCCCGTTTTTCGGAAAACATTCAGTACTTC. The rearrangement links TRBV9 to TRBJ2-4; D is uncertain. The V end lost 4 bases, the J end lost 5 bases, and 13 bases lay between the germline ends. Germline CDR1 reads SGDLS; CDR2 reads YYNGEE. This CDR3 is built from 14 residues.

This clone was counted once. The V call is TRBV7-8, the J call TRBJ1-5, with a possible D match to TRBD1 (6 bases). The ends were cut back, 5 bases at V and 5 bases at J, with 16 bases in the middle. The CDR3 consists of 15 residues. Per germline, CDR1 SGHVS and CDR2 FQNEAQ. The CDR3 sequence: CASSDGGARDQPQHF. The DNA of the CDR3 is TGTGCCAGCAGCGATGGGGGGGCGCGGGATCAGCCCCAGCATTTT.